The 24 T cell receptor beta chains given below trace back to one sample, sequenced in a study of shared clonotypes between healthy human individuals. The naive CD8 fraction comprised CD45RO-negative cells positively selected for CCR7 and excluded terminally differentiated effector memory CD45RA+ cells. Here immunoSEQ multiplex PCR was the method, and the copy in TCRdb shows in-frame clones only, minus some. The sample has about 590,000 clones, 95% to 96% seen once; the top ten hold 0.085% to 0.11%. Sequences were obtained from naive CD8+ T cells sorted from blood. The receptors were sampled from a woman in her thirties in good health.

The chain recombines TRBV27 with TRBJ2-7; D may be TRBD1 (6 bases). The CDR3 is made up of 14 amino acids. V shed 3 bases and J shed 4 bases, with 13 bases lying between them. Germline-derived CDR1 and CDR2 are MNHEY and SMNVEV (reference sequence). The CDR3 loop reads CASSLGQTLYEQYF. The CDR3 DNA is TGTGCCAGCAGTTTGGGACAAACCTTATACGAGCAGTACTTC.

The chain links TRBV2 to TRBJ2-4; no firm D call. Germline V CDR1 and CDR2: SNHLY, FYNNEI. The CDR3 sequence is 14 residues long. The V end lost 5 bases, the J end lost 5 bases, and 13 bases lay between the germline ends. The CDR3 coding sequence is TGTGCCAGCAGTCCCGTCGCTGGAGAAAACATTCAGTACTTC. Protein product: CASSPVAGENIQYF.

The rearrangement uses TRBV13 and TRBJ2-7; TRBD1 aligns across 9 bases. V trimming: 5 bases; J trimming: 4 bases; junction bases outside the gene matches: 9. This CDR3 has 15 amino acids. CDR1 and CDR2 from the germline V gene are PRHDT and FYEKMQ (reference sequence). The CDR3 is CASSEKEQGAYEQYF. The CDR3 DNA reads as TGTGCCAGCAGCGAGAAGGAACAGGGGGCTTACGAGCAGTACTTC.

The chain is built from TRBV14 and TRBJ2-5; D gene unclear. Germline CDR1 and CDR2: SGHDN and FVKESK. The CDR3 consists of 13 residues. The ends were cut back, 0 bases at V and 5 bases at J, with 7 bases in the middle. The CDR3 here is CASSQEDWETQYF. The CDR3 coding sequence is TGTGCCAGCAGCCAAGAAGACTGGGAGACCCAGTACTTC.

The CDR3 is CASSPPAGGANEQFF. CDR3 DNA sequence: TGTGCCAGCTCACCACCAGCGGGAGGGGCCAATGAGCAGTTCTTC. V and J are TRBV18 and TRBJ2-1; 10 bases fit TRBD2. V shed 0 bases and J 6 bases; nucleotides not matched to a gene: 2. This CDR3 comprises 15 residues. Germline assignment: CDR1 KGHSH and CDR2 LQKENI.

This CDR3 reads CASSLGSGSPYEQYF. The CDR3 DNA sequence: TGTGCCAGCAGCTTAGGCAGCGGGAGCCCCTACGAGCAGTACTTC. The chain links TRBV13 to TRBJ2-7, with 8 bases identical to TRBD2. Germline CDR1 PRHDT, CDR2 FYEKMQ (reference sequence). Trimming cost V 0 bases and J 2 bases; bases outside gene matches: 3. The CDR3 covers 15 residues.

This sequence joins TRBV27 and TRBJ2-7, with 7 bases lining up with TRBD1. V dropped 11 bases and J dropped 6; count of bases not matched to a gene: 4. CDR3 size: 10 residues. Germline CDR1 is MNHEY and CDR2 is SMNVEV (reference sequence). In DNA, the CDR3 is TGTGCCGCAGGACAGGCCGAGCAGTACTTC. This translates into CAAGQAEQYF.

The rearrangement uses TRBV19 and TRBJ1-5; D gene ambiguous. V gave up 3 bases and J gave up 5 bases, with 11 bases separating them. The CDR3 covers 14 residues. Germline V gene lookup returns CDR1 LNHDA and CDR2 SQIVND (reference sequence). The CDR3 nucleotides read TGTGCCAGTAGTATCCCCTCATCTTATCAGCCCCAGCATTTT. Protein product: CASSIPSSYQPQHF.

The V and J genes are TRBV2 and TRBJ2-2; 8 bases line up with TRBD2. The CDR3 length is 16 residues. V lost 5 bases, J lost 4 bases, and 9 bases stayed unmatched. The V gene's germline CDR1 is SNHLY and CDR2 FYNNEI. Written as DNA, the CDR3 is TGTGCCAGCAGTCAGATGACTAGCGCCGTCACCGGGGAGCTGTTTTTT. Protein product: CASSQMTSAVTGELFF.

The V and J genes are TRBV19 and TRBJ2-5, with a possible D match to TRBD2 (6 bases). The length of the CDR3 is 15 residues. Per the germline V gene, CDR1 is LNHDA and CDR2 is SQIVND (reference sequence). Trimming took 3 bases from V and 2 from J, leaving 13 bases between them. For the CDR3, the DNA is TGTGCCAGTAGTATCGGAGGGACTCATCAAGAGACCCAGTACTTC. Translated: CASSIGGTHQETQYF.

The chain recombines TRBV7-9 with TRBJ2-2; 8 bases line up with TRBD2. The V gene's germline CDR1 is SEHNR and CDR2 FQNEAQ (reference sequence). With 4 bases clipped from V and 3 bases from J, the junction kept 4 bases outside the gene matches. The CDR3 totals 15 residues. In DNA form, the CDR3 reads TGTGCCAGCAGCTCCGGGACTAGGTACACCGGGGAGCTGTTTTTT. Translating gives CASSSGTRYTGELFF.

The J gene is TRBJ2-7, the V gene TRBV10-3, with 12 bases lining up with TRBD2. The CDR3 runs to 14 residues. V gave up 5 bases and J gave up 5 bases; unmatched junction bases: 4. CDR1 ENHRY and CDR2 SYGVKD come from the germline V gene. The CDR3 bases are TGTGCCATCAGTAAACTAGCGGGAGGTAACGAGCAGTACTTC. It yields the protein CAISKLAGGNEQYF.

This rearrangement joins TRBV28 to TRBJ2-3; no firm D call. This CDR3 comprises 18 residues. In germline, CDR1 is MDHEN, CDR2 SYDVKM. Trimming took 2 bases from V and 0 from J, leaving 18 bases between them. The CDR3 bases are TGTGCCAGCAGTTTACCGCTCCTCAAAGGTCCTAGCACAGATACGCAGTATTTT. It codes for CASSLPLLKGPSTDTQYF.

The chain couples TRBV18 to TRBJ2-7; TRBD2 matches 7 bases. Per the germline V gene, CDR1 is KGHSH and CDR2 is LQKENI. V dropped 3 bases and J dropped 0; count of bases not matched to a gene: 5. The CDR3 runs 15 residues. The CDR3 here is CASSPVWDYSYEQYF. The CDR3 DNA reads TGTGCCAGCTCACCGGTATGGGACTACTCCTACGAGCAGTACTTC.

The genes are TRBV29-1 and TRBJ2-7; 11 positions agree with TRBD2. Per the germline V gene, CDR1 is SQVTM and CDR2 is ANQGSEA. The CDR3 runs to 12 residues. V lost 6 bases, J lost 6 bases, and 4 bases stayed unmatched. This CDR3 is CSVGLAGGEQYF. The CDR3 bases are TGCAGCGTGGGGCTAGCGGGAGGCGAGCAGTACTTC.

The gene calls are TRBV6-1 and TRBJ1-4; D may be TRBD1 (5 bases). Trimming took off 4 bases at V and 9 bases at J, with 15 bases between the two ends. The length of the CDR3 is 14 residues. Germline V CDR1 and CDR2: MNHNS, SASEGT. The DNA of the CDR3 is TGTGCCAGCAGTGCCGACAGTTATCCGAAAAAACTGTTTTTT. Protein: CASSADSYPKKLFF.

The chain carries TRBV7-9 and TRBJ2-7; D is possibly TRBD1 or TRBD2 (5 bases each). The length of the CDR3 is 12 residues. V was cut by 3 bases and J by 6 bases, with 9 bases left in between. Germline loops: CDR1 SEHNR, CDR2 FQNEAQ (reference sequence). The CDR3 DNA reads TGTGCCAGCAGCTTGGGGACCACCGAGCAGTACTTC. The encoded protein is CASSLGTTEQYF.

The CDR3 spells CASSEYTRVGTEAFF. The CDR3 DNA is TGTGCCAGCAGTGAATATACCAGGGTCGGCACTGAAGCTTTCTTT. The chain carries TRBV6-1 and TRBJ1-1, with D tentatively TRBD1 (5 bases). Germline V lookup: CDR1 MNHNS, CDR2 SASEGT. This CDR3 contains 15 residues. The V end was cut by 2 bases, the J end by 4 bases, with 14 bases between.

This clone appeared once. As DNA, the CDR3 is TGTGCCAGCAGTCCCCCCGGCGGTTTAGGGGCTTACGAGCAGTACTTC. This gives the protein CASSPPGGLGAYEQYF. The rearrangement uses TRBV28 and TRBJ2-7, with D perhaps TRBD1 (5 bases). The CDR3 is made up of 16 amino acids. V dropped 5 bases and J dropped 4 bases, with 21 bases sitting between them. Germline lookup yields CDR1 MDHEN and CDR2 SYDVKM.

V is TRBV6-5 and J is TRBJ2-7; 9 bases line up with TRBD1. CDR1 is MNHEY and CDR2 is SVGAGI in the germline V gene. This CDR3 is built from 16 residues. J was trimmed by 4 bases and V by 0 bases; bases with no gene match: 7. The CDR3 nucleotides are TGTGCCAGCAGTTACTCTTCCGGGACAGGGATATACGAGCAGTACTTC. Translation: CASSYSSGTGIYEQYF.

The CDR3 bases are TGTGCCAGTAGTATTTCGGCTAGCGGATCCTACGAGCAGTACTTC. Translation gives CASSISASGSYEQYF. The genes are TRBV19 and TRBJ2-7, with TRBD2 matching 7 bases. The V gene end was trimmed by 3 bases and the J gene end by 1 base; junction bases not matched to a gene: 6. There are 15 residues in the CDR3. The germline CDR1 and CDR2 sequences are LNHDA and SQIVND (reference sequence).

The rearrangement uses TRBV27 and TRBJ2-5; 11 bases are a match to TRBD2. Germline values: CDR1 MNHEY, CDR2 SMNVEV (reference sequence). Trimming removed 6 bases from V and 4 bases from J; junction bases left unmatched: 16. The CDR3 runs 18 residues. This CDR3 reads CASRQGGVAGGLRETQYF. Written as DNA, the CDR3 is TGTGCCAGCAGGCAAGGGGGAGTAGCGGGAGGGTTAAGAGAGACCCAGTACTTC.

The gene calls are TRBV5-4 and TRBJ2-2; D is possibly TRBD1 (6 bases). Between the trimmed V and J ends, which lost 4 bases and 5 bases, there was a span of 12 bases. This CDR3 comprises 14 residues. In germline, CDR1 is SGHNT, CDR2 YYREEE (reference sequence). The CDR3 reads CASSPVRGTGELFF. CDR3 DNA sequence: TGTGCCAGCAGCCCTGTCAGGGGTACCGGGGAGCTGTTTTTT.

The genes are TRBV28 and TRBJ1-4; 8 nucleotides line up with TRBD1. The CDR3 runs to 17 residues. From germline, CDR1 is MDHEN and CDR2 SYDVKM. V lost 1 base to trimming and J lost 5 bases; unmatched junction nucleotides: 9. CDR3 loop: CASSLLYPQGVNEKLFF. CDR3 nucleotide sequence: TGTGCCAGCAGTTTATTATACCCACAGGGGGTAAATGAAAAACTGTTTTTT.